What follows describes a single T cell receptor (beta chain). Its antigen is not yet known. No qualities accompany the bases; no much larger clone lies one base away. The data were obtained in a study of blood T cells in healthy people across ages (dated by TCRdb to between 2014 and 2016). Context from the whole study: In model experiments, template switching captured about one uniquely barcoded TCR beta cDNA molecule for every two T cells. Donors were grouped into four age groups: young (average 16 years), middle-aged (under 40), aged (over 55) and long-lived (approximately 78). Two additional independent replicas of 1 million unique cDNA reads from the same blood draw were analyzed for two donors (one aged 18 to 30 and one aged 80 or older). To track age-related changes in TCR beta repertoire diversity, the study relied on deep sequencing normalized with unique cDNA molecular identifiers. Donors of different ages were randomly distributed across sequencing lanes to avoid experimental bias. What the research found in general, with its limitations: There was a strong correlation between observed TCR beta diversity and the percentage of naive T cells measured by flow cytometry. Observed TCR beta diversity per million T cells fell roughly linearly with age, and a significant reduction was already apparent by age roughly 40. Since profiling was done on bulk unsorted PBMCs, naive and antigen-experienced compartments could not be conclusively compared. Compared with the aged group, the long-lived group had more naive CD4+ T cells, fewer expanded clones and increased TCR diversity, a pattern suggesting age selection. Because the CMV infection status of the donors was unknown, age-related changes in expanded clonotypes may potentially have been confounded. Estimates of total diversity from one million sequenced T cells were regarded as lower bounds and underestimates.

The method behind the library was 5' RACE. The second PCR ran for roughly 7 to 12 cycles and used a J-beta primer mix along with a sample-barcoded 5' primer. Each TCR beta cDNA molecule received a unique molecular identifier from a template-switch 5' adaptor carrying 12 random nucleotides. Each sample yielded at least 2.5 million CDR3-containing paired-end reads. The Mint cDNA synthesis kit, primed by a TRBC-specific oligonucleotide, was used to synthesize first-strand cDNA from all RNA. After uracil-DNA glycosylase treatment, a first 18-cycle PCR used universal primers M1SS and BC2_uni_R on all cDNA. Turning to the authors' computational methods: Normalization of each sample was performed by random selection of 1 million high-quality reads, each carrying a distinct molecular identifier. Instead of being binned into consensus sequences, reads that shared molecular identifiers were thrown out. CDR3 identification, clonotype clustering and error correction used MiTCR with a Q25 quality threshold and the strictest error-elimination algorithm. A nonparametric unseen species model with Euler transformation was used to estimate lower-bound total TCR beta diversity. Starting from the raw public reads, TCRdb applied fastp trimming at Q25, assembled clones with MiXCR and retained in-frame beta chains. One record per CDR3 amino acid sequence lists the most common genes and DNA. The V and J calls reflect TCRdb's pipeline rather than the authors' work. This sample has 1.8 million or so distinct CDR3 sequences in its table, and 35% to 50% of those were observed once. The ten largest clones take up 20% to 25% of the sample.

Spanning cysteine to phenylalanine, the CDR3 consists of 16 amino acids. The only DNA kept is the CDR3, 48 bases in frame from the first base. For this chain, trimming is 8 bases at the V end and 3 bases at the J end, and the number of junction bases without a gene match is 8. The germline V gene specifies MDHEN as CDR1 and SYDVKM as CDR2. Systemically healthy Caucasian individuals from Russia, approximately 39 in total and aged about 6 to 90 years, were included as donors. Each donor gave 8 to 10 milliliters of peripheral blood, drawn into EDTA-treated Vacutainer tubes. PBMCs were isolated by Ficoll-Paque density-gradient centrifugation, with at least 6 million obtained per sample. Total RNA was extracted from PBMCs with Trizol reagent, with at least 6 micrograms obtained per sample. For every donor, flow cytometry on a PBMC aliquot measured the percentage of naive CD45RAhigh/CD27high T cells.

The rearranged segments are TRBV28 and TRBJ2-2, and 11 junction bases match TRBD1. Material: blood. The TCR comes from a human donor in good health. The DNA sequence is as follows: TGTGCCAGCCATTATCCGGGACAGGGGGACACCGGGGAGCTGTTTTTT. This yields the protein CASHYPGQGDTGELFF.